This T cell receptor beta chain was identified during a study of early T cells in non-severe SARS-CoV-2 infection. Overall study context: Chains from this unsorted whole-blood bulk RNA could not be paired. Study results and caveats: Anti-spike CD8 responses were favored in VDJdb matching, and private and CD4 specificities were missed.

V gave up 0 bases and J gave up 5 bases, with 24 bases separating them. This CDR3 has 18 amino acids. Germline V lookup: CDR1 SQVTM, CDR2 ANQGSEA. There are a few counts of this clonotype. As yet, its antigen is unknown. Individual cDNA molecules carried attached unique molecular identifiers. TCRdb reprocessed the 5' RACE reads via MiXCR and lists one record per CDR3 protein. The sample contains 55,000 to 70,000 distinct CDR3 sequences, roughly a tenth of which appear only once. The sample was whole blood. This clonotype originated in an adult who was a healthcare worker with PCR-confirmed SARS-CoV-2 infection or an uninfected control (not recorded which). V usage is TRBV29-1 and J usage is TRBJ2-3; TRBD2 is a possible D gene (7 bases). The CDR3 region has the DNA TGCAGCGTTGAAGATCGGCAGGGGATGGCGGGAGAGGTAGATACGCAGTATTTT. Its translation: CSVEDRQGMAGEVDTQYF.